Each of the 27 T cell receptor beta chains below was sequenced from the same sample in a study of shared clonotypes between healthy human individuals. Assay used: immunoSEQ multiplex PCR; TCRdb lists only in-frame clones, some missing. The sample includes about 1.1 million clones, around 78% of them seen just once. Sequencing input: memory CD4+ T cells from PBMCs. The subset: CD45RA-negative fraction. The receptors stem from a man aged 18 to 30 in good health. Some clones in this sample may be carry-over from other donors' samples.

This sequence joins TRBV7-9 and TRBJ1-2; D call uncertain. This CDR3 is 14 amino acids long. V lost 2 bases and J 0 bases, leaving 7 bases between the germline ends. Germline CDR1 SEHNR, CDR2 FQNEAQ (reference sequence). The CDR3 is CASSLRATNYGYTF. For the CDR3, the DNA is TGTGCCAGCAGCTTAAGGGCTACTAACTATGGCTACACCTTC. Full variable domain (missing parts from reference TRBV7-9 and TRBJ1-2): DTGVSQNPRHKITKRGQNVTFRCDPISEHNRLYWYRQTLGQGPEFLTYFQNEAQLEKSRLLSDRFSAERPKGSFSTLEIQRTEQGDSAMYLCASSLRATNYGYTFGSGTRLTVV.

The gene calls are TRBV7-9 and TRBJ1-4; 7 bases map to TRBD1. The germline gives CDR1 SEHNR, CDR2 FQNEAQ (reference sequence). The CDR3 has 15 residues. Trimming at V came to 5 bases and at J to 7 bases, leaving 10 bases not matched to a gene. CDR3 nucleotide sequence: TGTGCCAGCAGCGCCGCCCGGGCAGGGGGTGAAAAACTGTTTTTT. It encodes CASSAARAGGEKLFF.

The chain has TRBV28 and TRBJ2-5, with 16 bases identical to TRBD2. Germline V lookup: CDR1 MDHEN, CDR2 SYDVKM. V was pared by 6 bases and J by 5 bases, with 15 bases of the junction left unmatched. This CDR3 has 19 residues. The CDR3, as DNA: TGTGCCAGCAGCTTCGACGGGACTAGCGGGAGGGCGGCTATGGAGACCCAGTACTTC. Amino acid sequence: CASSFDGTSGRAAMETQYF.

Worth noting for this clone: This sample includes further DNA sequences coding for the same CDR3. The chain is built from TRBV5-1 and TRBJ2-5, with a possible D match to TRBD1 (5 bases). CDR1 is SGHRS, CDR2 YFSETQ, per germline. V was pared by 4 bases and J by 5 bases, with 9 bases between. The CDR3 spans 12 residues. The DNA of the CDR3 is TGCGCCAGCAGCCCGCCAGGGGAGACCCAGTACTTC. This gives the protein CASSPPGETQYF.

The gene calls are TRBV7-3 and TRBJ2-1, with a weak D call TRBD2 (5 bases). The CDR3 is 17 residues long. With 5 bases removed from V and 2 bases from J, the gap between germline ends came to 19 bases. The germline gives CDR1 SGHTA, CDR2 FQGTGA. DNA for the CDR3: TGTGCCAGCAGCCCAGCACCTAGCATCAAAACCTACAATGAGCAGTTCTTC. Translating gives CASSPAPSIKTYNEQFF.

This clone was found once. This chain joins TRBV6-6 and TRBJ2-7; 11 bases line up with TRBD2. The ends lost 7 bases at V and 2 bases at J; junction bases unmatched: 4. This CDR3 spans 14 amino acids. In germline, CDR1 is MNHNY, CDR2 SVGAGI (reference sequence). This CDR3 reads CASTGTSGAYEQYF. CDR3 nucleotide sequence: TGTGCCAGCACCGGGACTAGCGGAGCCTACGAGCAGTACTTC.

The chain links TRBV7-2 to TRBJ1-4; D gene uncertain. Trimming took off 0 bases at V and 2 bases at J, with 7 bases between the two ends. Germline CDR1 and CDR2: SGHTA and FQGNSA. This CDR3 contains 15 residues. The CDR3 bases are TGTGCCAGCAGCTTAGCCCCGAGTACTAATGAAAAACTGTTTTTT. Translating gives CASSLAPSTNEKLFF.

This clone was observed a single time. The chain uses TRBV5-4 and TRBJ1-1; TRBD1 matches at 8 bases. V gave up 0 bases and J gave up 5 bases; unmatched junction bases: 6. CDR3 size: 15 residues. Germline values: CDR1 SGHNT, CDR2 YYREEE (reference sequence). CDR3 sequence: CASSLVTGVGTEAFF. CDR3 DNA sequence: TGTGCCAGCAGCTTGGTGACAGGGGTGGGGACTGAAGCTTTCTTT.

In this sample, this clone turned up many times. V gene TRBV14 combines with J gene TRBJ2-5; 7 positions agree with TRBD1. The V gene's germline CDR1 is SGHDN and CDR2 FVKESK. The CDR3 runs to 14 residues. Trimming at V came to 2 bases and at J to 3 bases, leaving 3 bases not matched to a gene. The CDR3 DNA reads TGTGCCAGCAGCCAACTCGGGACAGAAGAGACCCAGTACTTC. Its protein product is CASSQLGTEETQYF.

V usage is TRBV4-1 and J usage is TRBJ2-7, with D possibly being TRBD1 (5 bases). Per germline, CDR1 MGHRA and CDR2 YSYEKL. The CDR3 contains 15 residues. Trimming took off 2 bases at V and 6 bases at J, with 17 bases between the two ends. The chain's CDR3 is CASSQSHLDSFEQYF. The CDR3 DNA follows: TGCGCCAGCAGCCAATCGCACCTCGACAGCTTCGAGCAGTACTTC.

CDR3 in DNA: TGTGCCAGCAGCTTATCGGCGGGAGTGGATACGCAGTATTTT. Amino acid sequence: CASSLSAGVDTQYF. The chain joins TRBV7-9 to TRBJ2-3; 7 nucleotides agree with TRBD2. The CDR3 consists of 14 residues. Germline V gene data show CDR1 as SEHNR and CDR2 as FQNEAQ (reference sequence). With 2 bases clipped from V and 6 bases from J, the junction kept 5 bases outside the gene matches.

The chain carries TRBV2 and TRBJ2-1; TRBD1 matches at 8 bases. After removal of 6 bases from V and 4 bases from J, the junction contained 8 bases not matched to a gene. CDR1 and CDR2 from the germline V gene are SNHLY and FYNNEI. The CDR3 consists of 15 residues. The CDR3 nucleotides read TGTGCCAGCAGCAACGACAGGGGATTATACAATGAGCAGTTCTTC. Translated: CASSNDRGLYNEQFF.

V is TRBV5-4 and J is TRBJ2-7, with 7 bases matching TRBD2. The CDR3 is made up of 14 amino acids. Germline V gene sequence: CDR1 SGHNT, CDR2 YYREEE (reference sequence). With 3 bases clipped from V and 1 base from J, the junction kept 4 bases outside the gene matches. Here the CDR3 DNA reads TGTGCCAGCAGCTCCTGGACTAGGTCCTACGAGCAGTACTTC. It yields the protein CASSSWTRSYEQYF.

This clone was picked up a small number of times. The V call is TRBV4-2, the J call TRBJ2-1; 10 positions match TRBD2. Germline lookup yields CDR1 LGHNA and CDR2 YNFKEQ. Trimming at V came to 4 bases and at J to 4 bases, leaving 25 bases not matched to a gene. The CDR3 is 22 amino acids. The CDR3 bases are TGTGCCAGCAGCCTCCCTGAGCCCCGCGGGACTTCCCGGACTAGCGGATACAATGAGCAGTTCTTC. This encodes CASSLPEPRGTSRTSGYNEQFF.

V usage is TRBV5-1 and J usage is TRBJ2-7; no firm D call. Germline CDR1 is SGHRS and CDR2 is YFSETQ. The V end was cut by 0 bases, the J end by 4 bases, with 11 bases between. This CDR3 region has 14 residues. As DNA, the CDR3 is TGCGCCAGCAGCTTGGCAGCCAGGATTTACGAGCAGTACTTC. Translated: CASSLAARIYEQYF.

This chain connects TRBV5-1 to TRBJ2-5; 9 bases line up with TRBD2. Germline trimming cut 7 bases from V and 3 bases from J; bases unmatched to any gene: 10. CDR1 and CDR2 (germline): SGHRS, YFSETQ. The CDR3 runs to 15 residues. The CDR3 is CASGILAGVEETQYF. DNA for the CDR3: TGCGCCAGCGGGATTTTAGCGGGAGTGGAAGAGACCCAGTACTTC.

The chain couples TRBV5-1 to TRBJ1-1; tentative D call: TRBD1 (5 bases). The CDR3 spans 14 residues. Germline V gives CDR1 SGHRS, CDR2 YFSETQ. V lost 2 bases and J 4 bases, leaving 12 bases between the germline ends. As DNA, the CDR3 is TGCGCCAGCAGCTTCCAGGGAGCTTTCACTGAAGCTTTCTTT. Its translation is CASSFQGAFTEAFF. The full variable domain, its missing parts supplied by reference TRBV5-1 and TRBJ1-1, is KAGVTQTPRYLIKTRGQQVTLSCSPISGHRSVSWYQQTPGQGLQFLFEYFSETQRNKGNFPGRFSGRQFSNSRSEMNVSTLELGDSALYLCASSFQGAFTEAFFGQGTRLTVV.

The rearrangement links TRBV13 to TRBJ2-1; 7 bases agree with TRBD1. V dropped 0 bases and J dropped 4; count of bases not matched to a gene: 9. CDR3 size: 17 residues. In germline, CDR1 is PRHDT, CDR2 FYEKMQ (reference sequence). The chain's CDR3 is CASSLGKRDRHYNEQFF. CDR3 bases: TGTGCCAGCAGCTTAGGCAAAAGGGACAGACATTACAATGAGCAGTTCTTC.

The CDR3 protein is CASSLHGAAREYF. The CDR3 DNA is TGTGCCAGCAGCTTACATGGAGCCGCCCGGGAGTACTTC. The rearrangement joins TRBV11-2 to TRBJ2-7; D is undetermined. The germline V and J ends were trimmed by 2 bases and 11 bases, with 16 bases remaining between them. CDR3 length: 13 residues. Germline CDR1 reads SGHAT; CDR2 reads FQNNGV.

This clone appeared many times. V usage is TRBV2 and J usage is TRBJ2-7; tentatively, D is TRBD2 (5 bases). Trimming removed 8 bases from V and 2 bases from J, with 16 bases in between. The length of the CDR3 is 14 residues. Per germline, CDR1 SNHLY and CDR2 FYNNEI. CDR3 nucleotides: TGTGCCAGCTCGACGGTGGGAGCCACCTACGAGCAGTACTTC. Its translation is CASSTVGATYEQYF.

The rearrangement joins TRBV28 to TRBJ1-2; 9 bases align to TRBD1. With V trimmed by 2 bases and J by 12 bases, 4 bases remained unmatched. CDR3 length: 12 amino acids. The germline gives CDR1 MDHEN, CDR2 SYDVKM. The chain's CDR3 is CASSLRTGADTF. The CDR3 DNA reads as TGTGCCAGCAGTTTAAGGACAGGGGCCGACACCTTC.

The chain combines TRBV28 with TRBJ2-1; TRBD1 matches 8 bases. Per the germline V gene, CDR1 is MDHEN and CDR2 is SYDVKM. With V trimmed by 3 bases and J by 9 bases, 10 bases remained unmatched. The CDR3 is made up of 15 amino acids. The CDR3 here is CASSFNGQGESEQFF. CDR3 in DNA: TGTGCCAGCAGTTTTAATGGACAGGGTGAGAGTGAGCAGTTCTTC.

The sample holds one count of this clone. The CDR3 nucleotides read TGTGCCAGCAGCTTTTTTGTGGGCGATGGCTACACCTTC. Protein: CASSFFVGDGYTF. J is TRBJ1-2 and V is TRBV7-6; D gene ambiguous. The CDR3 contains 13 residues. The ends were cut back, 3 bases at V and 6 bases at J, with 11 bases in the middle. Germline V lookup: CDR1 SGHVS, CDR2 FNYEAQ. The full variable domain, its missing parts supplied by reference TRBV7-6 and TRBJ1-2, is GAGVSQSPRYKVTKRGQDVALRCDPISGHVSLYWYRQALGQGPEFLTYFNYEAQQDKSGLPNDRFSAERPEGSISTLTIQRTEQRDSAMYRCASSFFVGDGYTFGSGTRLTVV.

The CDR3 protein is CASSLAGGADTQYF. As DNA, the CDR3 is TGTGCCAGCAGCTTAGCGGGAGGGGCAGATACGCAGTATTTT. This chain connects TRBV7-8 to TRBJ2-3, with TRBD2 matching over 7 bases. The CDR3 loop spans 14 amino acids. The germline gives CDR1 SGHVS, CDR2 FQNEAQ. V shed 0 bases and J 4 bases; nucleotides not matched to a gene: 1.

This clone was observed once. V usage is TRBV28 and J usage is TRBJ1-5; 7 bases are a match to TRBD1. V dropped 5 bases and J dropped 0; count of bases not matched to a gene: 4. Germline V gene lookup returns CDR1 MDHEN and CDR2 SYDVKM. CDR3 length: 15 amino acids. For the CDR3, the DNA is TGTGCCAGCAGTCCCACAGGGGCTAGCAATCAGCCCCAGCATTTT. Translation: CASSPTGASNQPQHF.

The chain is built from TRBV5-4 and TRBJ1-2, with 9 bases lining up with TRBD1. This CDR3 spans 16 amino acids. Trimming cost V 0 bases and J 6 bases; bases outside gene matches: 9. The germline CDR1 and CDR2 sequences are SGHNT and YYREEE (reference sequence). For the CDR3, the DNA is TGTGCCAGCAGCTTGGTAGTCCCCGGACAGGGGAATGGCTACACCTTC. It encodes CASSLVVPGQGNGYTF. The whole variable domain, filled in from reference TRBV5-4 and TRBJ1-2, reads ETGVTQSPTHLIKTRGQQVTLRCSSQSGHNTVSWYQQALGQGPQFIFQYYREEENGRGNFPPRFSGLQFPNYSSELNVNALELDDSALYLCASSLVVPGQGNGYTFGSGTRLTVV.

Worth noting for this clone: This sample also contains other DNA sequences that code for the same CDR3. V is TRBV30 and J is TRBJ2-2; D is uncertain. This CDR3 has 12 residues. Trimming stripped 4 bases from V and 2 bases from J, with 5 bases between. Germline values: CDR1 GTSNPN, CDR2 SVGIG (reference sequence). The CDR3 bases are TGTGCCTGGACACTAAACACCGGGGAGCTGTTTTTT. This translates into CAWTLNTGELFF.